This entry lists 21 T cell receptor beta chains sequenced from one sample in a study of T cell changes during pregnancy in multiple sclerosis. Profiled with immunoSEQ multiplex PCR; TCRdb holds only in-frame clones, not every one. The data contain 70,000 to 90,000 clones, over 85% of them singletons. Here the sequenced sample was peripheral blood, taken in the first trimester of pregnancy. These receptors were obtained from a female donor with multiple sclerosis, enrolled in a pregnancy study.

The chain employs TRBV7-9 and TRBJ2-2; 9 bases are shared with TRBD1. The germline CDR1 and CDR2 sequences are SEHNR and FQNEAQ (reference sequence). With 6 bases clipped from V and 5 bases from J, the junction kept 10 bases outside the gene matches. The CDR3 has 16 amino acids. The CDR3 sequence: CASSRSGTGLTGELFF. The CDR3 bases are TGTGCCAGCAGTAGATCCGGGACAGGGTTAACCGGGGAGCTGTTTTTT.

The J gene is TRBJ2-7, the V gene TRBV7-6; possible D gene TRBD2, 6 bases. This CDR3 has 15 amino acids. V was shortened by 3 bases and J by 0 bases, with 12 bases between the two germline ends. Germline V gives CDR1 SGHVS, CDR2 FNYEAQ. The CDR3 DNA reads TGTGCCAGCAGCTTGGGTTACGGGAGCTCCTACGAGCAGTACTTC. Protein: CASSLGYGSSYEQYF.

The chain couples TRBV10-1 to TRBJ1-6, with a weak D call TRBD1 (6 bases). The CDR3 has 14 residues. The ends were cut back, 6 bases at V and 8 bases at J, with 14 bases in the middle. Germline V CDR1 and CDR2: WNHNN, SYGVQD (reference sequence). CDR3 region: CASRRGKDYSPLHF. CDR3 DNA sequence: TGCGCCAGCAGGAGGGGGAAGGATTATTCACCCCTCCACTTT.

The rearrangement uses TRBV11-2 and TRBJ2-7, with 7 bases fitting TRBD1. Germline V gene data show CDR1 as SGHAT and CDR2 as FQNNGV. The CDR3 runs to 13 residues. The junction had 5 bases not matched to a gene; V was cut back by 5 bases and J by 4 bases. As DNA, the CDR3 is TGTGCCAGCAGCAAAGACAGGGCGTACGAGCAGTACTTC. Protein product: CASSKDRAYEQYF.

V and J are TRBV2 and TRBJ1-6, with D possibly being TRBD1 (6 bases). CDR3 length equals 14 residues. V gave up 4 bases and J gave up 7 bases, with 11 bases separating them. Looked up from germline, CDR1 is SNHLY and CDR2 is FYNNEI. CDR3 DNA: TGTGCCAGCAGTGCAAGCAGGGGCAATTCACCCCTCCACTTT. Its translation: CASSASRGNSPLHF.

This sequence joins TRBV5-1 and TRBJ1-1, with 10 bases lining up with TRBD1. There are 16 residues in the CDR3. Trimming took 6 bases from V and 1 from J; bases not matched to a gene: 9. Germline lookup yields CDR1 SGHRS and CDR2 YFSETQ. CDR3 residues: CASIPGTGVPNTEAFF. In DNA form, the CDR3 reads TGCGCCAGCATCCCCGGGACAGGGGTCCCGAACACTGAAGCTTTCTTT.

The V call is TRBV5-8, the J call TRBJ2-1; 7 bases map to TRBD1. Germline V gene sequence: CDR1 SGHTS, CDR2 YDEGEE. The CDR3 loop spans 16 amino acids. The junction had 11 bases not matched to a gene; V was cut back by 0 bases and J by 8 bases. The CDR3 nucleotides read TGTGCCAGCAGCTTGGAGGTCGGGTCAGGGGGACATGAGCAGTTCTTC. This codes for CASSLEVGSGGHEQFF. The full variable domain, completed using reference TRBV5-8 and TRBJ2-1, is EAGVTQSPTHLIKTRGQQATLRCSPISGHTSVYWYQQALGLGLQFLLWYDEGEERNRGNFPPRFSGRQFPNYSSELNVNALELEDSALYLCASSLEVGSGGHEQFFGPGTRLTVL.

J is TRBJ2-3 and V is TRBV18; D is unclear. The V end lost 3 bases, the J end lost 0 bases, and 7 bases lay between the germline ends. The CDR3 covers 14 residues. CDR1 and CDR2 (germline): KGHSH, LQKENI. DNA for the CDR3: TGTGCCAGCTCACCGAGTTCTAGCACAGATACGCAGTATTTT. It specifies CASSPSSSTDTQYF.

CDR3 nucleotide sequence: TGTGCCAGCAGTGTCGACTTAGGAGGCGGGGAGCTGTTTTTT. It specifies CASSVDLGGGELFF. The gene calls are TRBV6-6 and TRBJ2-2; weak D call: TRBD2 (5 bases). The CDR3 length is 14 residues. Looked up from germline, CDR1 is MNHNY and CDR2 is SVGAGI (reference sequence). V dropped 5 bases and J dropped 7 bases, with 14 bases sitting between them.

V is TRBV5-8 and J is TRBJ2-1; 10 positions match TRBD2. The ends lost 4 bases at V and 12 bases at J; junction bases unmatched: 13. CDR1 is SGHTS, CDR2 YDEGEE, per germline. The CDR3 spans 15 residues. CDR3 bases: TGTGCCAGCAGCGTAGCGGGGGGCCAGCCTCAGTGGCAGTTCTTC. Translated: CASSVAGGQPQWQFF. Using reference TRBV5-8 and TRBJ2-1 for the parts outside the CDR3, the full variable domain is EAGVTQSPTHLIKTRGQQATLRCSPISGHTSVYWYQQALGLGLQFLLWYDEGEERNRGNFPPRFSGRQFPNYSSELNVNALELEDSALYLCASSVAGGQPQWQFFGPGTRLTVL.

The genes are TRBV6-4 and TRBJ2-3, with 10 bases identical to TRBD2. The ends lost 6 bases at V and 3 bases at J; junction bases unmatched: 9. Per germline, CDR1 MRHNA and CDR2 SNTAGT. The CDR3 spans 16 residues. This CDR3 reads CASSPLAGVGTDTQYF. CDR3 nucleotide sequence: TGTGCCAGCAGCCCCCTAGCGGGAGTCGGGACAGATACGCAGTATTTT.

CDR3 DNA sequence: TGTGCCAGCAGTCGATCGAGGGAGGCCACTGAAGCTTTCTTT. Encoded protein: CASSRSREATEAFF. The chain combines TRBV7-6 with TRBJ1-1; D is ambiguous. The length of the CDR3 is 14 residues. Germline lookup yields CDR1 SGHVS and CDR2 FNYEAQ. V lost 6 bases, J lost 4 bases, and 15 bases lay in between.

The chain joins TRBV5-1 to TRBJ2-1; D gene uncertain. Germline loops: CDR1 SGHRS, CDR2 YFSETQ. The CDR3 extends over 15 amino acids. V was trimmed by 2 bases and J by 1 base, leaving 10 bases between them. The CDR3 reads CASSLAPESYNEQFF. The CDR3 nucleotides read TGCGCCAGCAGCTTAGCTCCCGAGTCCTACAATGAGCAGTTCTTC.

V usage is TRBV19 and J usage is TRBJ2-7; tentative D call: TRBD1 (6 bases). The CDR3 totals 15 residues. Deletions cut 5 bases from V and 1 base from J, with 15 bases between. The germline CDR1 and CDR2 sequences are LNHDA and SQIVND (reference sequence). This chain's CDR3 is CASSFQGSPSYEQYF. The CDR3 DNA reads TGTGCCAGTAGTTTCCAGGGGAGCCCTTCCTACGAGCAGTACTTC.

The CDR3 DNA sequence: TGCGCCAGCAGCTACGGACTAGCGGGGGGGTTCGGTACAGATACGCAGTATTTT. Residues: CASSYGLAGGFGTDTQYF. The J gene is TRBJ2-3, the V gene TRBV5-1; 15 positions agree with TRBD2. The V gene end was trimmed by 3 bases and the J gene end by 3 bases; junction bases not matched to a gene: 8. CDR3 size: 18 residues. Per the germline V gene, CDR1 is SGHRS and CDR2 is YFSETQ.

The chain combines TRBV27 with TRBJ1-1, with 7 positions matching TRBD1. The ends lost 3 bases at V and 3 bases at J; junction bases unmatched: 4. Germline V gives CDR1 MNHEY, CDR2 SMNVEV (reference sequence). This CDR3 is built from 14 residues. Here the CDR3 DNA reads TGTGCCAGCAGTTTGTACAGGGGTGACACTGAAGCTTTCTTT. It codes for CASSLYRGDTEAFF.

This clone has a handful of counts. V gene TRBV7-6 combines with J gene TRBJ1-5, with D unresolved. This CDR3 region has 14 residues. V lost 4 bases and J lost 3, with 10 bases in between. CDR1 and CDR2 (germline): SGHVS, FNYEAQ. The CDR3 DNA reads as TGTGCCAGCAGCTCAGGCGGGTCCAATCAGCCCCAGCATTTT. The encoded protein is CASSSGGSNQPQHF. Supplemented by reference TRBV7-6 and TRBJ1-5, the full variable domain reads GAGVSQSPRYKVTKRGQDVALRCDPISGHVSLYWYRQALGQGPEFLTYFNYEAQQDKSGLPNDRFSAERPEGSISTLTIQRTEQRDSAMYRCASSSGGSNQPQHFGDGTRLSIL.

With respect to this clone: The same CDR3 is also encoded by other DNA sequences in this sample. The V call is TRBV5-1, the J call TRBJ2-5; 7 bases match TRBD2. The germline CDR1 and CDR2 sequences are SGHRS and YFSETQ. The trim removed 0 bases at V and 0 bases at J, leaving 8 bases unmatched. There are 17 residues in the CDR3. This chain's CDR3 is CASSLGLAVGYQETQYF. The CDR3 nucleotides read TGCGCCAGCAGCTTGGGTCTAGCGGTGGGGTACCAAGAGACCCAGTACTTC.

CDR3: CASSVPGRIGQAQETQYF. The CDR3 DNA is TGTGCCAGCAGTGTCCCAGGGCGAATAGGACAGGCCCAAGAGACCCAGTACTTC. The J gene is TRBJ2-5, the V gene TRBV2; 7 nucleotides line up with TRBD1. The CDR3 sequence is 18 residues long. Germline V gene sequence: CDR1 SNHLY, CDR2 FYNNEI. V was pared by 4 bases and J by 1 base, with 15 bases of the junction left unmatched.

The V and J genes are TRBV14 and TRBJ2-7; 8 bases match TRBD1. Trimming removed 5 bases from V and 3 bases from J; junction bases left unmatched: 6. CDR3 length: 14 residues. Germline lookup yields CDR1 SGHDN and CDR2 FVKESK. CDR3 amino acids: CASSRQGTGYEQYF. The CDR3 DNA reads TGTGCCAGCAGCAGACAGGGGACCGGCTACGAGCAGTACTTC.

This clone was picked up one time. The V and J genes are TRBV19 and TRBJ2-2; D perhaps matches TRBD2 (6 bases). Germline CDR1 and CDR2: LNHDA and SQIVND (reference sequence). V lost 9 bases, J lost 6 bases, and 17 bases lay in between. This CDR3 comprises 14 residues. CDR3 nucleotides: TGTGCCAGCTTTTCCTGGGGGGATGCCGGGGAGCTGTTTTTT. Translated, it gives CASFSWGDAGELFF.